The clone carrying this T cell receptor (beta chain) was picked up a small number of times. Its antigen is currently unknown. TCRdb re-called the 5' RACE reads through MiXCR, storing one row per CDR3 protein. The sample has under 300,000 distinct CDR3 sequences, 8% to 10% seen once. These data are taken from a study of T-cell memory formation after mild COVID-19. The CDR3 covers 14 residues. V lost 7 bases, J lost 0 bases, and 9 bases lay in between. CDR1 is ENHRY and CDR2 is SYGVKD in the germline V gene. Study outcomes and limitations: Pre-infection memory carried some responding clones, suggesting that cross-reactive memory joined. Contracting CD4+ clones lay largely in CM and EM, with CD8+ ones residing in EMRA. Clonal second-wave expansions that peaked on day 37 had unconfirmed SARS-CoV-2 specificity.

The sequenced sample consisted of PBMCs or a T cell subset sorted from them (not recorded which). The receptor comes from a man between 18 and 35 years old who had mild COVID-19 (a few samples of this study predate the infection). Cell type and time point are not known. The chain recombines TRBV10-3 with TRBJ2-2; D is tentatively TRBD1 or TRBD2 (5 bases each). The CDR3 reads CAITPGPNTGELFF. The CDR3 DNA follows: TGTGCCATCACCCCGGGACCGAACACCGGGGAGCTGTTTTTT.